These T cell receptor beta chains were read from a single sample in a study of blood T cell repertoires in COVID-19. Clones were read by immunoSEQ multiplex PCR, and TCRdb kept only the in-frame ones, dropping some. The sample yields approximately 69,000 clones, roughly 80% seen once. Sequencing was performed on peripheral blood. These receptors originate from a man in his sixties with acute or convalescent COVID-19. Both conserved end residues are part of each CDR3. The D gene is left open where the match is weak. Size is stated for part of the rows, as once, few or many counts, or as a class when the clone is expanded.

cdr3_nt: TGTGCCAGCAGTCCCCCAGGGGAGACCCAGTACTTC
cdr3_aa: CASSPPGETQYF
d_call: NA
clone_size: NA
j_call: TRBJ2-5
v_call: TRBV2

cdr3_nt: TGTGCCAGCAGCTCCCAAAGAAAACTAGCGGGGGGTGGCACAGATACGCAGTATTTT
cdr3_aa: CASSSQRKLAGGGTDTQYF
d_call: TRBD2
clone_size: few
j_call: TRBJ2-3
v_call: TRBV5-4

cdr3_nt: TGTGCCAGCAGCTTAGGGTCAGATCAAGAGACCCAGTACTTC
cdr3_aa: CASSLGSDQETQYF
d_call: NA
clone_size: NA
j_call: TRBJ2-5
v_call: TRBV11-2

cdr3_nt: TGTGCCAGCTCACCATCTGGGGGCGAGGGCACTGAAGCTTTCTTT
cdr3_aa: CASSPSGGEGTEAFF
d_call: NA
clone_size: NA
j_call: TRBJ1-1
v_call: TRBV18

cdr3_nt: TGTGCCAGCAGCGCCGACCGAGGTAGCGAGACCCAGTACTTC
cdr3_aa: CASSADRGSETQYF
d_call: NA
clone_size: NA
j_call: TRBJ2-5
v_call: TRBV6-4

cdr3_nt: TGTGCCAGCAGGGGGCGGGAGGTTTTCTTT
cdr3_aa: CASRGREVFF
d_call: NA
clone_size: NA
j_call: TRBJ1-1
v_call: TRBV27

cdr3_nt: TGTGCCAGCAGCTTGCCGGTAGCGGGCACAGATACGCAGTATTTT
cdr3_aa: CASSLPVAGTDTQYF
d_call: NA
clone_size: NA
j_call: TRBJ2-3
v_call: TRBV5-4

cdr3_nt: TGTGCCAGCTCGCCGGGACAGGACAATGAAGCTTTCTTT
cdr3_aa: CASSPGQDNEAFF
d_call: TRBD1
clone_size: many
j_call: TRBJ1-1
v_call: TRBV18

cdr3_nt: TGTGCCAGCAGCTCCTTCGGACAGAACACAGATACGCAGTATTTT
cdr3_aa: CASSSFGQNTDTQYF
d_call: NA
clone_size: few
j_call: TRBJ2-3
v_call: TRBV7-9

cdr3_nt: TGTGCCAGCAAGATGACAGGGGACAATGAGCAGTTCTTC
cdr3_aa: CASKMTGDNEQFF
d_call: TRBD1
clone_size: NA
j_call: TRBJ2-1
v_call: TRBV7-8